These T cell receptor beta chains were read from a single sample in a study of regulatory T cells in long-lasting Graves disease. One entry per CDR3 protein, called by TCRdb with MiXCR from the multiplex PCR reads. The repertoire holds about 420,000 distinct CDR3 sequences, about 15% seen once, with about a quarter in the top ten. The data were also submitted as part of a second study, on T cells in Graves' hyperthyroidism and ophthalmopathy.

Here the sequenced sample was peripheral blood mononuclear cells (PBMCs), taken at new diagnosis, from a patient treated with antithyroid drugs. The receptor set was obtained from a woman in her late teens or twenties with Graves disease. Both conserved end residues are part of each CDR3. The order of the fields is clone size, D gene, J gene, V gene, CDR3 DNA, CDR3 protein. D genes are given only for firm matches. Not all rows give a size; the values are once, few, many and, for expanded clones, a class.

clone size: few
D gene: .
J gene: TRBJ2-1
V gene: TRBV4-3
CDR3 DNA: TGCGCCAGCAGCTGGGATCAGGGTAATGAGCAGTTCTTC
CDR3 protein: CASSWDQGNEQFF

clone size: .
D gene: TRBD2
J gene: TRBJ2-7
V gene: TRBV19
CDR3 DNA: TGTGCCACTGGACTAGCCGGAGAGCAGTACTTC
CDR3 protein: CATGLAGEQYF

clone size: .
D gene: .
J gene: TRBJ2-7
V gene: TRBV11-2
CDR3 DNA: TGTGCCAGCAGCTTAGACTCCAGGGAAGAATACGAGCAGTACTTC
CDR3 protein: CASSLDSREEYEQYF

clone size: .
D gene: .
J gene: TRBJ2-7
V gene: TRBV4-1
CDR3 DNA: TGCGCCAGCAGCCAAGTTCGGGGAGTGGGCTACGAGCAGTACTTC
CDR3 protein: CASSQVRGVGYEQYF

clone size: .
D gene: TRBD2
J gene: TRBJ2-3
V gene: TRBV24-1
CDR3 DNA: TGTGCCACCAGTGACCGGGGACTAGCGGGAGCCCCAGATACGCAGTATTTT
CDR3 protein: CATSDRGLAGAPDTQYF

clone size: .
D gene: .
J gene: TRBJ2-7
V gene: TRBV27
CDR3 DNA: TGTGCCAGCAGTTTGAGGCCTCTCTACGAGCAGTACTTC
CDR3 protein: CASSLRPLYEQYF

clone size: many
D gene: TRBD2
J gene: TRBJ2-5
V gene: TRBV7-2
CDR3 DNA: TGTGCCAGCTTATCCGGGAGGGGAGAGACCCAGTACTTC
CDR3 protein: CASLSGRGETQYF

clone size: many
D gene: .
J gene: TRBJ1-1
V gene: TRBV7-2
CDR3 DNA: TGTGCCAGCAGCTTAGGGTTTGGCAGGGCGGGCACTGAAGCTTTCTTT
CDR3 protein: CASSLGFGRAGTEAFF

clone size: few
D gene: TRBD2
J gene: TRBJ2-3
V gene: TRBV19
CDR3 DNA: TGTGCCAGTAGCTCGCCCCTGGGACTAGATATCAACACAGATACGCAGTATTTT
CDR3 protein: CASSSPLGLDINTDTQYF

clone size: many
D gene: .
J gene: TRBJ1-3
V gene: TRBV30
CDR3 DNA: TGTGCCTGGAGCTGGACAGCGGGAAACACCATATATTTT
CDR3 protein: CAWSWTAGNTIYF

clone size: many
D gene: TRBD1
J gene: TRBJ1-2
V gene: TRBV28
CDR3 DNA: TGTGCCAGCAGTCACCTGGACAGGGGAGCTGGCTACACCTTC
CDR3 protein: CASSHLDRGAGYTF

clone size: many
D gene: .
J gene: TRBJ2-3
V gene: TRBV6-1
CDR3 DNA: TGTGCCAGTGTGCAAACGCGCGCAGATACGCAGTATTTT
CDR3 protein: CASVQTRADTQYF

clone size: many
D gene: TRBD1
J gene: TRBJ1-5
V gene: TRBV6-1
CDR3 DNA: TGTGCCAGCAGTGTGGACAGGGCGAATCAGCCCCAGCATTTT
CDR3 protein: CASSVDRANQPQHF

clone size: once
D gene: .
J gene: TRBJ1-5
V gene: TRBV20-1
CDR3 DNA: TGCAGTGCTAGAGATCTTGGGAGAATTAGCAATCAGCCCCAGCATTTT
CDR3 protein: CSARDLGRISNQPQHF

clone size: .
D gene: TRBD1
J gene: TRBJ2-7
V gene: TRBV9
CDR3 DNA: TGTGCCAGCAGCCCAACCGGGACAGGGTCCTACGAGCAGTACTTC
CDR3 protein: CASSPTGTGSYEQYF

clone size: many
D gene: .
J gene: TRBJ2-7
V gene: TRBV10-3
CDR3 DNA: TGTGCCATCAGGGCGACAGCCGAGCAGTACTTC
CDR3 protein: CAIRATAEQYF

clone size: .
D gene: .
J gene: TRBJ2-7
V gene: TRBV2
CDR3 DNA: TGTGCCAGCGACACCTACGAGCAGTACTTC
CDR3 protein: CASDTYEQYF

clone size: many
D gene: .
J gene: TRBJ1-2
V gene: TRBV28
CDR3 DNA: TGTGCCAGCAGTTTTAAATCTGGCTACACCTTC
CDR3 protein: CASSFKSGYTF

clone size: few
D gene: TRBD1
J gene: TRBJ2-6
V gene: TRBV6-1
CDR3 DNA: TGTGCCAGCACCGACAGGGGGCCAGGGGCCAACGTCCTGACTTTC
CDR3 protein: CASTDRGPGANVLTF

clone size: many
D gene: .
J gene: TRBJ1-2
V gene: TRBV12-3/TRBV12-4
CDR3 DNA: TGTGCCAGCAGTTTGAAGCCCAGGCCGTTCGCCTTC
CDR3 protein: CASSLKPRPFAF

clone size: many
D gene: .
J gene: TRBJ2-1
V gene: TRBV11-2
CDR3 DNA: TGTGCCAGCAGCTTAGGGGACACGGTGGGGCAGTTCTTC
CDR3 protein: CASSLGDTVGQFF

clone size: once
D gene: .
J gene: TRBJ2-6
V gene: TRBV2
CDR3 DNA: TGTGCCAGCAGTGAAGAACAGGCGGCTGGGGCCAACGTCCTGACTTTC
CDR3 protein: CASSEEQAAGANVLTF

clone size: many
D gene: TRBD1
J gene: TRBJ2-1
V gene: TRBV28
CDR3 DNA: TGTGCCAGCAGCCATGCGGACAGGGTCTACAATGAGCAGTTCTTC
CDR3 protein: CASSHADRVYNEQFF

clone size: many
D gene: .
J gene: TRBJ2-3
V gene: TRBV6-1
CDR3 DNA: TGTGCCAGCAGGTCGGGCGGGATCAACGATACGCAGTATTTT
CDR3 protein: CASRSGGINDTQYF

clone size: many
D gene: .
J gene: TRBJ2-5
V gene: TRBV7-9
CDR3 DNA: TGTGCCAGCAGCTTCCCCGGGACCTTCTCCGGCCGAGAGACCCAGTACTTC
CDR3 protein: CASSFPGTFSGRETQYF

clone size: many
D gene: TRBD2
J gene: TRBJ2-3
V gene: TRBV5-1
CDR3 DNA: TGCGCCAGCAGCTTGGGCATGGCTAGCGGATACACAGATACGCAGTATTTT
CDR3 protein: CASSLGMASGYTDTQYF